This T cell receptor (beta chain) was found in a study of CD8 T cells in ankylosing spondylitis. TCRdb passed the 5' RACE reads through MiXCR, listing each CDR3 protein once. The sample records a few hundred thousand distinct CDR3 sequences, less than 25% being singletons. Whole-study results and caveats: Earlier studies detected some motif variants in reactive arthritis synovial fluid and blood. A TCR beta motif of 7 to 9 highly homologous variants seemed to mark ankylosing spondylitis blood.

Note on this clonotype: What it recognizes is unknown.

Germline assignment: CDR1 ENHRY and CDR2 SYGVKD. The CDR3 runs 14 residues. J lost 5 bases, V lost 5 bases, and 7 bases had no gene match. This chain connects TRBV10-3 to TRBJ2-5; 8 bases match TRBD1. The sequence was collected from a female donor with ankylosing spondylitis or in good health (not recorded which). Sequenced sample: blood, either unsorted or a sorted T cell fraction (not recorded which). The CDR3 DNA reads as TGTGCCATCAGTCGACAGGGGAACAGGGAGACCCAGTACTTC. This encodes CAISRQGNRETQYF.